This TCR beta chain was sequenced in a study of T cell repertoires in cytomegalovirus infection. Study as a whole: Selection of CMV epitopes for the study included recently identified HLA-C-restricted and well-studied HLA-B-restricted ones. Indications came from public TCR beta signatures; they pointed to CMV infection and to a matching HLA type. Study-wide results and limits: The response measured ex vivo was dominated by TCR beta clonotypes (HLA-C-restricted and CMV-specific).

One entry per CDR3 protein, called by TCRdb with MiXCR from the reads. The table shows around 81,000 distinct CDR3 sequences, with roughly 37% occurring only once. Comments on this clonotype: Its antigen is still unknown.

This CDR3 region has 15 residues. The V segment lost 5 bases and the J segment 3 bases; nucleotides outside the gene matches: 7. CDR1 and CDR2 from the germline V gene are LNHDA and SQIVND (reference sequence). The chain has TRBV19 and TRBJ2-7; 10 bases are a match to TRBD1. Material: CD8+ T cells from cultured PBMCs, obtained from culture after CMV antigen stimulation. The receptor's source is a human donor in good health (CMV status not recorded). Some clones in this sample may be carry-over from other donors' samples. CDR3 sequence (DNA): TGTGCCAGTAGTGAACTCCGGGACAGGGGCTACGAGCAGTACTTC. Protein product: CASSELRDRGYEQYF.